Below, 8 T cell receptor beta chains from the same sample are listed, as sequenced in a study of OX40 agonist ivuxolimab in advanced cancers. Clones were sequenced by immunoSEQ multiplex PCR, and TCRdb holds only the in-frame ones, with some missing. The sample gives under 100,000 clones, about 88% of which show up once; approximately 0.35% is in the top ten. The sample consisted of CD4+ or CD8+ T cells sorted from blood, taken in a trial of the OX40 agonist ivuxolimab. The receptor source for this set is an adult with an advanced solid tumor such as melanoma, head and neck, liver or kidney cancer.

This clone was observed a few times. The rearrangement uses TRBV18 and TRBJ1-5, with D hard to call. The CDR3 contains 15 residues. Germline lookup yields CDR1 KGHSH and CDR2 LQKENI. V lost 0 bases and J lost 4, with 10 bases in between. CDR3 sequence reads: CASSPPEAVNQPQHF. In nucleotides, the CDR3 is TGTGCCAGCTCACCACCGGAAGCCGTTAATCAGCCCCAGCATTTT.

This chain connects TRBV4-3 to TRBJ2-6; D is perhaps TRBD2 (5 bases). The germline V gene encodes CDR1 LGHNA and CDR2 YSLEER. CDR3 length: 17 residues. Deletions cut 1 base from V and 2 bases from J, with 12 bases between. CDR3 nucleotide sequence: TGCGCCAGCAGCCAAGCCCTGGACTTCACTGGGGCCAACGTCCTGACTTTC. It specifies CASSQALDFTGANVLTF.

The chain joins TRBV9 to TRBJ1-2; D perhaps matches TRBD1 (6 bases). Germline V gene data show CDR1 as SGDLS and CDR2 as YYNGEE. V lost 4 bases and J 4 bases, leaving 26 bases between the germline ends. This CDR3 has 18 residues. The CDR3 here is CASSPRNNLGGAIYGYTF. In nucleotides, the CDR3 is TGTGCCAGCAGCCCACGTAACAACCTAGGGGGGGCCATCTATGGCTACACCTTC.

This chain uses TRBV21-1 with TRBJ2-4; the table names TRBD1, a call not compared with the DNA. TRBV21-1 is a known pseudogene. This CDR3 comprises 19 residues. CDR3 sequence reads: CASSAQRHLRSLAKNIQYF. DNA of the CDR3: TGTGCCAGCAGCGCCCAGAGACATCTAAGATCCCTAGCCAAAAACATTCAGTACTTC.

Concerning this clone itself: Other DNA sequences in this sample translate to the same CDR3. CDR3 sequence reads: CASSPGQNTEAFF. CDR3 DNA sequence: TGTGCCAGCTCACCCGGACAAAACACTGAAGCTTTCTTT. The rearrangement joins TRBV18 to TRBJ1-1; tentatively, D is TRBD1 (5 bases). V was shortened by 3 bases and J by 2 bases, with 7 bases between the two germline ends. Germline lookup yields CDR1 KGHSH and CDR2 LQKENI. This CDR3 is built from 13 residues.

About this clone: The sample has other DNA sequences that encode this CDR3 too. The chain has TRBV5-1 and TRBJ2-3; D possibly corresponds to TRBD1 (7 bases). Germline CDR1 and CDR2: SGHRS and YFSETQ. The CDR3 consists of 15 residues. Deletions cut 2 bases from V and 8 bases from J, with 18 bases between. CDR3 sequence reads: CASSLTLGGGATQYF. In DNA, the CDR3 is TGCGCCAGCAGCTTAACCCTTGGAGGGGGCGCTACGCAGTATTTT.

The chain recombines TRBV7-9 with TRBJ1-1; D unresolved. There are 14 residues in the CDR3. Germline V gene lookup returns CDR1 SEHNR and CDR2 FQNEAQ (reference sequence). Trimming removed 4 bases at V and 1 base at J, with 10 bases between. CDR3 amino acids: CASSSARWNTEAFF. CDR3 coding DNA: TGTGCCAGCAGCTCCGCTCGATGGAACACTGAAGCTTTCTTT. Filled out from reference TRBV7-9 and TRBJ1-1, the complete variable domain reads DTGVSQNPRHKITKRGQNVTFRCDPISEHNRLYWYRQTLGQGPEFLTYFQNEAQLEKSRLLSDRFSAERPKGSFSTLEIQRTEQGDSAMYLCASSSARWNTEAFFGQGTRLTVV.

This clone was seen once. CDR3 sequence: CASSTGLNEQFF. Written as DNA, the CDR3 is TGTGCCAGCAGCACCGGACTAAATGAGCAGTTCTTC. The chain recombines TRBV11-2 with TRBJ2-1; the D gene is possibly TRBD2 (6 bases). Germline V gene data show CDR1 as SGHAT and CDR2 as FQNNGV. V lost 5 bases to trimming and J lost 7 bases, with 9 bases between them. The CDR3 has 12 amino acids.